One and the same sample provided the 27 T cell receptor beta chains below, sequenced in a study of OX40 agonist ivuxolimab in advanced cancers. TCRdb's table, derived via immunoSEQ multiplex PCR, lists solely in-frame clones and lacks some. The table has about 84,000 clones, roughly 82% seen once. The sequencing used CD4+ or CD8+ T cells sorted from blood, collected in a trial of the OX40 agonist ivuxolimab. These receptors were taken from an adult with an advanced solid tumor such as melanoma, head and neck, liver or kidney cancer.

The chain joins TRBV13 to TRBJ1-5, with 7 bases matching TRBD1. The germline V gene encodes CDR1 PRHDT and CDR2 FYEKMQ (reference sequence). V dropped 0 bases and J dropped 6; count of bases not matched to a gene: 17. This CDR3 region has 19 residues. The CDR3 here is CASSLGPTTVQGIGQPQHF. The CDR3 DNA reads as TGTGCCAGCAGCTTAGGCCCCACGACCGTACAGGGGATCGGTCAGCCCCAGCATTTT.

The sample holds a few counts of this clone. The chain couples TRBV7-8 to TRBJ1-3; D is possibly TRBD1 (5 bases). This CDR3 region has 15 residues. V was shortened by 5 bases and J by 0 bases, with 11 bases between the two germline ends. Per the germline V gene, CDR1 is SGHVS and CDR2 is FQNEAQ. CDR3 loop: CASSRDESSGNTIYF. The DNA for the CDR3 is TGTGCCAGCAGCAGGGACGAAAGCTCTGGAAACACCATATATTTT.

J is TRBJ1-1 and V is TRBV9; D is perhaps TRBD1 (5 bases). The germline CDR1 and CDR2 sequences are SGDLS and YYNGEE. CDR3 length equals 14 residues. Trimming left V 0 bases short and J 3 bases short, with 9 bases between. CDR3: CASSVGDRDTEAFF. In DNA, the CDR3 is TGTGCCAGCAGCGTAGGCGACAGAGACACTGAAGCTTTCTTT.

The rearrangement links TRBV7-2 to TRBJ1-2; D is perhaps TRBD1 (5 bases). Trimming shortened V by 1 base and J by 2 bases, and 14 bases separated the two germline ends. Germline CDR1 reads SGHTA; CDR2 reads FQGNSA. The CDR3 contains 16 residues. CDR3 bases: TGTGCCAGCAGCTTAGAGGCAGGGCCCTCGAACTATGGCTACACCTTC. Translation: CASSLEAGPSNYGYTF. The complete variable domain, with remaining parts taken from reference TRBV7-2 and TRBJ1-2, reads GAGVSQSPSNKVTEKGKDVELRCDPISGHTALYWYRQSLGQGLEFLIYFQGNSAPDKSGLPSDRFSAERTGGSVSTLTIQRTQQEDSAVYLCASSLEAGPSNYGYTFGSGTRLTVV.

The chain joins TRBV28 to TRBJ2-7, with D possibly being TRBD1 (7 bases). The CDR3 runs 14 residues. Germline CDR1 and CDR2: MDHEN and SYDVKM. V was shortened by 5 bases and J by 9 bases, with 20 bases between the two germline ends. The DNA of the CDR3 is TGTGCCAGCAGTGGGGGGACAGAGGATAGGGGGCAGTACTTC. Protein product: CASSGGTEDRGQYF.

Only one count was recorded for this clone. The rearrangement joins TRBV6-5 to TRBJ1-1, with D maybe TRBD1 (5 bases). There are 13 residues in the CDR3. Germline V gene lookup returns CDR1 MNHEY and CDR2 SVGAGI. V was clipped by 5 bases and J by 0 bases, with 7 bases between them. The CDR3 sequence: CASSRQLNTEAFF. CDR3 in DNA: TGTGCCAGCAGTCGACAGTTGAACACTGAAGCTTTCTTT.

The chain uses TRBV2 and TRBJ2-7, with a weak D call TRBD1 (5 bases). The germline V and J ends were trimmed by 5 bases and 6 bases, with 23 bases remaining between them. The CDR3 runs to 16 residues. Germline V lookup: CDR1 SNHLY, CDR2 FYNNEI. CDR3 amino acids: CASSPRSVQGGSEQYF. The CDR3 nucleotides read TGTGCCAGCAGTCCAAGGTCAGTCCAGGGCGGTTCCGAGCAGTACTTC.

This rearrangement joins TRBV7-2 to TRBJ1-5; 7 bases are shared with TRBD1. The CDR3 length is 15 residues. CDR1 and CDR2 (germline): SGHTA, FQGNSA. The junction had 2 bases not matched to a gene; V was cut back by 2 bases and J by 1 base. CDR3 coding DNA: TGTGCCAGCAGCTTATCGACAGGGAGCAATCAGCCCCAGCATTTT. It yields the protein CASSLSTGSNQPQHF. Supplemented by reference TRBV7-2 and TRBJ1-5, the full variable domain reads GAGVSQSPSNKVTEKGKDVELRCDPISGHTALYWYRQSLGQGLEFLIYFQGNSAPDKSGLPSDRFSAERTGGSVSTLTIQRTQQEDSAVYLCASSLSTGSNQPQHFGDGTRLSIL.

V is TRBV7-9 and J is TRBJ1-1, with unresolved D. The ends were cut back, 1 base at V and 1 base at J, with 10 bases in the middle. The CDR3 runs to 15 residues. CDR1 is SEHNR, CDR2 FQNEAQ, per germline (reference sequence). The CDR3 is CASSLVLGSNTEAFF. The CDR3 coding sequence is TGTGCCAGCAGCTTAGTTCTGGGCTCGAACACTGAAGCTTTCTTT.

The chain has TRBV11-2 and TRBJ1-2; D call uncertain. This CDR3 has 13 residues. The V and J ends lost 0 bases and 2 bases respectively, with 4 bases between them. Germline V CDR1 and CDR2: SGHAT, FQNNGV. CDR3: CASSLDENYGYTF. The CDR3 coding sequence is TGTGCCAGCAGCTTAGATGAGAACTATGGCTACACCTTC.

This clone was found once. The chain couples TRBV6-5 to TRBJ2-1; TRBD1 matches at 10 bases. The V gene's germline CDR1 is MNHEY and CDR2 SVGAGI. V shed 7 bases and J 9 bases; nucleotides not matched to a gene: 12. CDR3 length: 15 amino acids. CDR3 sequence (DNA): TGTGCCAGCAAGACCACCGGGACAGGGGAGACTGAGCAGTTCTTC. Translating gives CASKTTGTGETEQFF.

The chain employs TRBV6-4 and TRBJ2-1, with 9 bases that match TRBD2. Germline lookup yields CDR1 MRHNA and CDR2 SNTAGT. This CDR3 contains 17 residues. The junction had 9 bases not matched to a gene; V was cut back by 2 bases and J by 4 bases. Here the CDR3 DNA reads TGTGCCAGCAGTGACCTAAATGCGGGGGGGAGTTACAATGAGCAGTTCTTC. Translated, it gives CASSDLNAGGSYNEQFF.

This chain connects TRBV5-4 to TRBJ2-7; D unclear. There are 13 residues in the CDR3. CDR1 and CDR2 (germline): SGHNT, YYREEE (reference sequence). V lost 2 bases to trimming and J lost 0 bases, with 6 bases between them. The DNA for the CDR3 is TGTGCCAGCAGCTTTCACGGCTCCTACGAGCAGTACTTC. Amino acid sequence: CASSFHGSYEQYF.

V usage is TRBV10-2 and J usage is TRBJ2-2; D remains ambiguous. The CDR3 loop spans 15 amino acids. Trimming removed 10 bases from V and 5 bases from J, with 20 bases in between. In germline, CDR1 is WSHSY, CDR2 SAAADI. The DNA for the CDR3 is TGCGCCACCCCCGAAAATTCAGACGGAACCGGGGAGCTGTTTTTT. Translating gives CATPENSDGTGELFF.

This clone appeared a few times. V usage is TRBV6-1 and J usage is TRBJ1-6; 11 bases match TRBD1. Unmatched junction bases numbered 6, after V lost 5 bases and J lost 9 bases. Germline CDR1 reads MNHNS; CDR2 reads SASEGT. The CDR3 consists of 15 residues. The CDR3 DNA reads TGTGCCAGCAGTCTGTCCGGGACAGGGGGTTCACCCCTCCACTTT. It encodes CASSLSGTGGSPLHF.

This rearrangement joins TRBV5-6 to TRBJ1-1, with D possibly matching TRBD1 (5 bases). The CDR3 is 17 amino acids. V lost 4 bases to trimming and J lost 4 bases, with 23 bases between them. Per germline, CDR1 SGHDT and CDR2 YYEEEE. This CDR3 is CASSPVARMGVSTEAFF. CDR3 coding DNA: TGTGCCAGCAGCCCCGTTGCGAGGATGGGGGTCTCCACTGAAGCTTTCTTT.

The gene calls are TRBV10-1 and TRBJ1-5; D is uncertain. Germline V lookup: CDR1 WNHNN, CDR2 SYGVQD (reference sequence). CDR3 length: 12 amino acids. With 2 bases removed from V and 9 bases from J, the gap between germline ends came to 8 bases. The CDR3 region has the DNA TGCGCCAGCAGTGAGGAGGGAGGGCCCCAGCATTTT. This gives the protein CASSEEGGPQHF.

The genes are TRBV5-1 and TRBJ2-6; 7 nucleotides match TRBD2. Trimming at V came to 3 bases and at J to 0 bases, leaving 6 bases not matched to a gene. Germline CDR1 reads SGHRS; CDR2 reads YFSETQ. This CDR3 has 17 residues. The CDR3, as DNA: TGCGCCAGCAGCTACCTAGCGGCGGCCTCTGGGGCCAACGTCCTGACTTTC. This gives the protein CASSYLAAASGANVLTF. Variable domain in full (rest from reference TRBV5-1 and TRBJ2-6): KAGVTQTPRYLIKTRGQQVTLSCSPISGHRSVSWYQQTPGQGLQFLFEYFSETQRNKGNFPGRFSGRQFSNSRSEMNVSTLELGDSALYLCASSYLAAASGANVLTFGAGSRLTVL.

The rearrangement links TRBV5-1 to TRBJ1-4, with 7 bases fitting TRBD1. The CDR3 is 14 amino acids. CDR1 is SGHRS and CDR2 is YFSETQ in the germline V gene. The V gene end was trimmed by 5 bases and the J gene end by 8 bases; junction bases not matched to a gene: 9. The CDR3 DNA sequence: TGCGCCAGCAGTACAGGGGACCTCCCCGAAAAACTGTTTTTT. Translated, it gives CASSTGDLPEKLFF.

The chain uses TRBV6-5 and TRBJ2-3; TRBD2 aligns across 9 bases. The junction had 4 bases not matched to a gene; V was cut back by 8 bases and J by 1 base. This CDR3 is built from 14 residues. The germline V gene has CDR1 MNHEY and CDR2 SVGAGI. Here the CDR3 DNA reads TGTGCCAGCTGGCGCGGGAGGGGCACAGATACGCAGTATTTT. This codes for CASWRGRGTDTQYF.

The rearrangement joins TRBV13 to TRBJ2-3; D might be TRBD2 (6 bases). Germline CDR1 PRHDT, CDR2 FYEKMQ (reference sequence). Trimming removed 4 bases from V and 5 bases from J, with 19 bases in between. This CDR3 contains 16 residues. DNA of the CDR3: TGTGCCAGCAGCTCACCCCGCGGGGAGTCCGGAGATACGCAGTATTTT. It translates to CASSSPRGESGDTQYF. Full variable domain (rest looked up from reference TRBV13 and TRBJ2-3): AAGVIQSPRHLIKEKRETATLKCYPIPRHDTVYWYQQGPGQDPQFLISFYEKMQSDKGSIPDRFSAQQFSDYHSELNMSSLELGDSALYFCASSSPRGESGDTQYFGPGTRLTVL.

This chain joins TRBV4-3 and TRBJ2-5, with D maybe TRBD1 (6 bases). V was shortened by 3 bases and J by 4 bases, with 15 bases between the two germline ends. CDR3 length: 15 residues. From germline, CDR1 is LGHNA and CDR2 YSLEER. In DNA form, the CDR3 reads TGCGCCAGCAGCCATCGAATACAGGGAAGAGAGACCCAGTACTTC. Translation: CASSHRIQGRETQYF.

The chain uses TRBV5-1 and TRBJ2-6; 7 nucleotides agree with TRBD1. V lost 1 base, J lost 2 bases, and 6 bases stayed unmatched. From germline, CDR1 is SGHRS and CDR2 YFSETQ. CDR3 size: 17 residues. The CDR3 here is CASSLRLTGAGANVLTF. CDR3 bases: TGCGCCAGCAGCTTGCGACTAACAGGGGCTGGGGCCAACGTCCTGACTTTC.

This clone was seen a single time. CDR3 sequence reads: CAWSVGGYEQYF. The CDR3 DNA is TGTGCCTGGAGTGTGGGCGGATACGAGCAGTACTTC. The chain combines TRBV30 with TRBJ2-7; no definite D call. The germline V and J ends were trimmed by 0 bases and 4 bases, with 7 bases remaining between them. This CDR3 region has 12 residues. Looked up from germline, CDR1 is GTSNPN and CDR2 is SVGIG (reference sequence).

CDR3 residues: CASFRAKNDGYTF. The CDR3 nucleotides read TGTGCCAGTTTCCGCGCCAAGAATGATGGCTACACCTTC. This chain connects TRBV6-5 to TRBJ1-2; D is ambiguous. CDR3 size: 13 residues. V shed 9 bases and J shed 6 bases, with 17 bases lying between them. CDR1 and CDR2 (germline): MNHEY, SVGAGI.

For the CDR3, the DNA is TGCGCCAGCAGTTTCCGGGGGGGACAGGGTGAGACTGAAGCTTTCTTT. Its protein product is CASSFRGGQGETEAFF. The J gene is TRBJ1-1, the V gene TRBV4-1; 9 bases align to TRBD1. V was pared by 6 bases and J by 5 bases, with 13 bases of the junction left unmatched. The germline V gene has CDR1 MGHRA and CDR2 YSYEKL. The length of the CDR3 is 16 residues.

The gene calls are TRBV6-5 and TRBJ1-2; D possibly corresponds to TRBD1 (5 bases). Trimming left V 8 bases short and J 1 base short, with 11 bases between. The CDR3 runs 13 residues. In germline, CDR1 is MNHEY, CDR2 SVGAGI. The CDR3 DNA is TGTGCCAGCGGCCCAGGGCATAACTATGGCTACACCTTC. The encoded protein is CASGPGHNYGYTF.